These T cell receptor beta chains were read from a single sample in a study of T-cell reconstitution after alpha-beta-depleted transplantation in children. TCRdb processed the PCR reads anew with MiXCR; each CDR3 protein has one entry. The sample consists of about 610,000 distinct CDR3 sequences, over 20% of them appearing once. The specimen was PBMCs, collected before TCRalphabeta/CD19-depleted stem cell transplant. These receptors were collected from a boy under two years old with Wiskott-Aldrich syndrome, due to receive a stem cell transplant. Both conserved end residues are part of each CDR3. D genes are given only for firm matches. Clone size is shown for a subset of rows, as once, few, many or a class of expanded clone.

j_call,d_call,clone_size,v_call,cdr3_aa,cdr3_nt
TRBJ2-3,-,-,TRBV15,CATSRDRGDTQYF,TGTGCCACCAGCAGAGATCGGGGAGATACGCAGTATTTT
TRBJ1-1,TRBD1,few,TRBV29-1,CSVDVTGVNTEAFF,TGCAGCGTTGATGTGACAGGGGTGAACACTGAAGCTTTCTTT
TRBJ2-5,-,many,TRBV10-3,CAIRRTETLQETQYF,TGTGCCATCAGGAGGACAGAGACCCTCCAAGAGACCCAGTACTTC
TRBJ1-6,TRBD1,-,TRBV20-1,CSASKDRNNSPLHF,TGCAGTGCTAGTAAGGACAGGAATAATTCACCCCTCCACTTT
TRBJ2-1,-,few,TRBV10-3,CAISESYRGGVGISSYNEQFF,TGTGCCATCAGTGAGTCGTACCGTGGAGGGGTCGGAATAAGCTCCTACAATGAGCAGTTCTTC
TRBJ2-2,TRBD1,few,TRBV28,CASTLYRGRIGELFF,TGTGCCAGCACCCTCTACAGGGGGCGTATCGGGGAGCTGTTTTTT
TRBJ2-1,TRBD2,-,TRBV24-1,CATSDGGTSGYNEQFF,TGTGCCACCAGTGATGGCGGGACTAGCGGTTACAATGAGCAGTTCTTC
TRBJ1-4,-,few,TRBV5-1,CASSPKASFNEKLFF,TGCGCCAGCAGCCCAAAAGCGAGCTTTAATGAAAAACTGTTTTTT
TRBJ2-7,-,few,TRBV20-1,CSAWSGHGVQYF,TGCAGTGCCTGGTCGGGGCACGGTGTGCAGTACTTC
TRBJ2-1,TRBD2,few,TRBV5-1,CASSLGRTSGSGVEQFF,TGCGCCAGCAGCTTGGGGAGGACTAGCGGGAGTGGTGTTGAGCAGTTCTTC
TRBJ2-3,-,-,TRBV20-1,CSASPGLVTQYF,TGCAGTGCGAGCCCGGGACTTGTTACGCAGTATTTT
TRBJ2-7,TRBD2,many,TRBV27,CASSPLAGAYEQYF,TGTGCCAGCAGCCCACTAGCGGGAGCCTACGAGCAGTACTTC
TRBJ2-5,-,many,TRBV20-1,CSASRQGRETQYF,TGCAGTGCTAGTCGGCAGGGGCGAGAGACCCAGTACTTC
TRBJ2-3,-,few,TRBV5-1,CASSLADVATDTQYF,TGCGCCAGCAGCTTAGCGGACGTGGCCACAGATACGCAGTATTTT
TRBJ1-2,-,-,TRBV11-2,CASSPAGGHYGYTF,TGTGCCAGCAGCCCCGCCGGGGGACACTATGGCTACACCTTC
TRBJ2-1,-,-,TRBV21-1,CASSKAGPF,TGTGCCAGCAGCAAAGCAGGCCCCTTC
TRBJ2-7,TRBD2,-,TRBV4-2,CASSPSGFSYEQYF,TGTGCCAGCAGCCCTAGCGGGTTCTCCTACGAGCAGTACTTC
TRBJ1-5,-,-,TRBV6-1,CASSVRGALINQPQHF,TGTGCCAGCAGTGTCCGGGGCGCACTTATCAATCAGCCCCAGCATTTT
TRBJ2-5,-,-,TRBV5-1,CASSSGAQETQYF,TGTGCCAGCAGCTCAGGGGCCCAAGAGACCCAGTACTTC
TRBJ2-5,TRBD2,-,TRBV5-1,CASSALTSGSETQYF,TGCGCCAGCAGCGCGCTGACTAGCGGGAGCGAGACCCAGTACTTC
TRBJ1-2,TRBD1,-,TRBV12-3/TRBV12-4,CASRLGTGGFDYGYTF,TGTGCCAGCAGGCTGGGGACAGGGGGCTTTGACTATGGCTACACCTTC
TRBJ2-3,TRBD2,-,TRBV7-2,CASSLWTSGAYTQYF,TGTGCCAGCAGCTTGTGGACTAGCGGAGCTTATACGCAGTATTTT
TRBJ2-1,-,-,TRBV2,CASSRQGPGLEQFF,TGTGCCAGCAGCAGACAGGGCCCGGGACTTGAGCAGTTCTTC
TRBJ1-1,TRBD1,few,TRBV20-1,CSASALTGKGTEAFF,TGCAGTGCTAGTGCGTTGACAGGGAAGGGGACTGAAGCTTTCTTT
TRBJ1-1,-,-,TRBV29-1,CSVGQVGRNTEAFF,TGCAGCGTTGGACAAGTCGGACGGAACACTGAAGCTTTCTTT
TRBJ2-1,-,-,TRBV7-9,CASSLVVPSYNEQFF,TGTGCCAGCAGCTTAGTTGTGCCCTCCTACAATGAGCAGTTCTTC
TRBJ2-2,-,few,TRBV4-2,CASSTDGNTGELFF,TGTGCCAGCAGCACGGACGGGAACACCGGGGAGCTGTTTTTT
TRBJ1-5,TRBD1,-,TRBV20-1,CSAGTEFSNQPQHF,TGCAGTGCAGGGACAGAGTTTAGCAATCAGCCCCAGCATTTT
TRBJ1-1,-,-,TRBV10-3,CAISGEYTEAFF,TGTGCCATCTCGGGGGAATACACTGAAGCTTTCTTT
TRBJ2-4,-,once,TRBV14,CASSPTVGGLLGGKNIQYF,TGTGCCAGCAGCCCCACGGTGGGGGGGCTGTTAGGTGGCAAAAACATTCAGTACTTC
TRBJ2-7,-,-,TRBV30,CAWSVQARYEQYF,TGTGCCTGGAGTGTACAGGCCCGGTACGAGCAGTACTTC
TRBJ2-1,TRBD2,-,TRBV20-1,CSAEPGTSGNNEQFF,TGCAGTGCAGAACCCGGGACTAGCGGGAACAATGAGCAGTTCTTC
TRBJ1-3,-,-,TRBV11-2,CASSLENTIYF,TGTGCCAGCAGCTTAGAAAACACCATATATTTT
TRBJ1-1,-,few,TRBV5-1,CASSLATDRRLQNTEAFF,TGCGCCAGCAGCTTGGCCACAGACAGACGACTTCAGAACACTGAAGCTTTCTTT
TRBJ2-2,-,few,TRBV5-1,CASSLDLTGELFF,TGCGCCAGCAGCTTGGACTTGACCGGGGAGCTGTTTTTT
TRBJ1-2,-,few,TRBV15,CATSPRAGPNYGYTF,TGTGCCACCAGCCCTAGGGCTGGGCCCAACTATGGCTACACCTTC
TRBJ2-1,TRBD1,-,TRBV10-3,CAISMDRGLDNEQFF,TGTGCCATCAGTATGGACAGGGGATTGGACAATGAGCAGTTCTTC
TRBJ1-1,-,-,TRBV29-1,CSVETGYSTEAFF,TGCAGCGTTGAGACAGGATATAGCACTGAAGCTTTCTTT
TRBJ2-7,-,-,TRBV5-1,CASSLAVARAGEQYF,TGCGCCAGCAGCTTGGCCGTAGCCAGGGCAGGCGAGCAGTACTTC